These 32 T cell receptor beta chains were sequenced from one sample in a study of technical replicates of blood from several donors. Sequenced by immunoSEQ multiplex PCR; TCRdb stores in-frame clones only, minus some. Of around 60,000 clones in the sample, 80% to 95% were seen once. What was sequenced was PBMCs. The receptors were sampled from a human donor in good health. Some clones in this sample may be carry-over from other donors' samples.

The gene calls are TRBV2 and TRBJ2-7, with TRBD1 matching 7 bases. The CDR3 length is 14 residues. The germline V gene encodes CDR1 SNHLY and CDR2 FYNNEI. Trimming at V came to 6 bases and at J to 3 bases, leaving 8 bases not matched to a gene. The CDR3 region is CASRRGQPGYEQYF. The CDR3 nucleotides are TGTGCCAGCAGGAGGGGACAGCCCGGCTACGAGCAGTACTTC.

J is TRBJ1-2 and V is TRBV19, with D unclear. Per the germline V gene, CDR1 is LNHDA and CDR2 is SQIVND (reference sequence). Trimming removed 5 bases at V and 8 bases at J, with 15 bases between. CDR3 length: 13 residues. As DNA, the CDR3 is TGTGCCAGTAGTGACGGGGTTGAGTCAGGCTACACCTTC. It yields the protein CASSDGVESGYTF.

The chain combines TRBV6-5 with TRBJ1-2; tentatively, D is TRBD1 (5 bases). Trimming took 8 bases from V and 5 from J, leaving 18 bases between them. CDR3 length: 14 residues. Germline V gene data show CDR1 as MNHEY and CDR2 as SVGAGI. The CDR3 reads CASRGSERLYGYTF. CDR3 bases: TGTGCCAGCCGGGGGTCCGAGAGGCTTTATGGCTACACCTTC.

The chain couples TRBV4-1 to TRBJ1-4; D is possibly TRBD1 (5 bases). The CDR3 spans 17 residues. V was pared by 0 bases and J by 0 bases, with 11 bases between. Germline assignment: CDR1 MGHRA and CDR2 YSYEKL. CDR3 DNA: TGCGCCAGCAGCCAAGATTTAGCACAGGCAACTAATGAAAAACTGTTTTTT. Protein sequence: CASSQDLAQATNEKLFF.

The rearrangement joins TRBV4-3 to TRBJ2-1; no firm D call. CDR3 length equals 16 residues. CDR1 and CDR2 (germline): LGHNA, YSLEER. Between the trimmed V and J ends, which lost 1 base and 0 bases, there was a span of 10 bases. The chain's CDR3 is CASSQGGLSSYNEQFF. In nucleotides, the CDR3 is TGCGCCAGCAGCCAAGGCGGATTGAGCTCCTACAATGAGCAGTTCTTC.

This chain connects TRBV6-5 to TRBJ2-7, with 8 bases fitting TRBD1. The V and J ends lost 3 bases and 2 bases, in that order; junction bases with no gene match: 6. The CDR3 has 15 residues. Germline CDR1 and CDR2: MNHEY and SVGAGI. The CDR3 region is CASSYGQGVTYEQYF. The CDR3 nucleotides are TGTGCCAGCAGTTATGGACAGGGAGTTACCTACGAGCAGTACTTC.

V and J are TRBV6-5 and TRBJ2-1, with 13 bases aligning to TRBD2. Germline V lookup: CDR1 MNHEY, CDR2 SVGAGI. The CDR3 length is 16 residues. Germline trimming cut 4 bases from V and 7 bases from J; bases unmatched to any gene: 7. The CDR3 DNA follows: TGTGCCAGCAGTTTCCCCGGGACTAGCGGGAAGAATGAGCAGTTCTTC. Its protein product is CASSFPGTSGKNEQFF.

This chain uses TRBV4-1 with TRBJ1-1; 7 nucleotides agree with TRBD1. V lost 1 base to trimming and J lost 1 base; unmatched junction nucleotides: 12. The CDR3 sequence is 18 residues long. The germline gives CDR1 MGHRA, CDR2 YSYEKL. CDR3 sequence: CASSQGLITGAENTEAFF. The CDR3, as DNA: TGCGCCAGCAGCCAAGGACTAATCACAGGGGCGGAGAACACTGAAGCTTTCTTT.

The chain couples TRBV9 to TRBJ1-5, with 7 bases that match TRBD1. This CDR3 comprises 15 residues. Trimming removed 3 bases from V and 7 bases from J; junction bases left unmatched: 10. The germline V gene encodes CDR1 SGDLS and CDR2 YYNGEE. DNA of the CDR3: TGTGCCAGCAGCGAGGGAACAGGGGTGGGACAGCCCCAGCATTTT. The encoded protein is CASSEGTGVGQPQHF.

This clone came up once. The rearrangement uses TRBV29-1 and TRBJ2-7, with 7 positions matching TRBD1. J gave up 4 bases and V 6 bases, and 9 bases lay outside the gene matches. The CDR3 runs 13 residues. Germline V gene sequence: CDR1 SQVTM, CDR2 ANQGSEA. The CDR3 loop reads CSVTLRGRYEQYF. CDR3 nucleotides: TGCAGCGTGACGTTAAGGGGGCGTTACGAGCAGTACTTC.

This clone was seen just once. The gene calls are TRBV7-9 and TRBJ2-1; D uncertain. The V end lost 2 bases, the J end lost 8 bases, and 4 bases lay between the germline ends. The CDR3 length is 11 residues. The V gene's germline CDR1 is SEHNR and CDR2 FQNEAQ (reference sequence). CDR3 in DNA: TGTGCCAGCAGCTTACACTATGAGCAGTTCTTC. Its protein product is CASSLHYEQFF. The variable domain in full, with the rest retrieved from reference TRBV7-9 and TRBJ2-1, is DTGVSQNPRHKITKRGQNVTFRCDPISEHNRLYWYRQTLGQGPEFLTYFQNEAQLEKSRLLSDRFSAERPKGSFSTLEIQRTEQGDSAMYLCASSLHYEQFFGPGTRLTVL.

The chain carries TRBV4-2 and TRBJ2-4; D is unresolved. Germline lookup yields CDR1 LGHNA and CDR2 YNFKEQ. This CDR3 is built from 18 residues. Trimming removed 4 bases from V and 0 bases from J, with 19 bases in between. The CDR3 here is CASSPSSPRLLAKNIQYF. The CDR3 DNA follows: TGTGCCAGCAGCCCTTCCTCCCCAAGACTCCTAGCCAAAAACATTCAGTACTTC.

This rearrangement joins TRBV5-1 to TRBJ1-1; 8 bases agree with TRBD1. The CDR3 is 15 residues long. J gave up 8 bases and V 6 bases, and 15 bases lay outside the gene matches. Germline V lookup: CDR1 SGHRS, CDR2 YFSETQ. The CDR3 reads CASNNRETGAGEAFF. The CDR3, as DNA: TGCGCCAGCAACAATAGAGAGACAGGGGCAGGGGAAGCTTTCTTT.

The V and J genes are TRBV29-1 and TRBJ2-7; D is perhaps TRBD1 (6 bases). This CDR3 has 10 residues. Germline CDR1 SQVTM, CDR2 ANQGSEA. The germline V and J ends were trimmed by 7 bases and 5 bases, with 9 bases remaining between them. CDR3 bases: TGCAGCGCCAGGGGCGACGAGCAGTACTTC. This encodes CSARGDEQYF.

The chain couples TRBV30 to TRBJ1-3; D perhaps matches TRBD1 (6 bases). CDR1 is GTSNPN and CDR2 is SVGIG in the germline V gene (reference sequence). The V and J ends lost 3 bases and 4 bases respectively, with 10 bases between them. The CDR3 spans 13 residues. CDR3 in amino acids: CAWSPGVGNTIYF. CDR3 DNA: TGTGCCTGGAGCCCAGGGGTCGGAAACACCATATATTTT.

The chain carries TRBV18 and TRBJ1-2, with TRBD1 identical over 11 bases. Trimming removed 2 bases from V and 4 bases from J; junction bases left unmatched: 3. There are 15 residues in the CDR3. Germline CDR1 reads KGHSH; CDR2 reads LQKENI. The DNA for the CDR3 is TGTGCCAGCTCACCAGGGACAGGGGGTGGCTATGGCTACACCTTC. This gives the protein CASSPGTGGGYGYTF.

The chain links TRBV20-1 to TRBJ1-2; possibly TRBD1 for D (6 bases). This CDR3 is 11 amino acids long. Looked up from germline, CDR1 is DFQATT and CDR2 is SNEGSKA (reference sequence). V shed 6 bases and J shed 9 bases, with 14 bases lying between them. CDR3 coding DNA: TGCAGTGCGCTGGACAGCAATAGCTACACCTTC. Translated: CSALDSNSYTF.

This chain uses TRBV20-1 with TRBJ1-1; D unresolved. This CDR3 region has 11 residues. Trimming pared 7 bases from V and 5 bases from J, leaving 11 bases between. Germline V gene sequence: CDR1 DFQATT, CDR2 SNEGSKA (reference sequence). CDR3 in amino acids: CSVRTGTEAFF. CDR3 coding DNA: TGCAGTGTACGAACGGGGACTGAAGCTTTCTTT.

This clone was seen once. This CDR3 is CASSPWDSYNNEQFF. The CDR3 DNA follows: TGTGCCAGCAGCCCGTGGGACAGCTATAACAATGAGCAGTTCTTC. V is TRBV7-3 and J is TRBJ2-1; 7 bases are a match to TRBD1. The CDR3 is made up of 15 amino acids. Trimming removed 5 bases from V and 5 bases from J; junction bases left unmatched: 9. CDR1 and CDR2 (germline): SGHTA, FQGTGA.

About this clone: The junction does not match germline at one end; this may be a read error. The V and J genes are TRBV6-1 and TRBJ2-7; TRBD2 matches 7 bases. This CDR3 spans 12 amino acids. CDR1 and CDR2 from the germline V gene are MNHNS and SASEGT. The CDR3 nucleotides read TGTGCCAGCAGTGAAGCGGCCACCGGGAGGAACTTC. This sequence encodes CASSEAATGRNF.

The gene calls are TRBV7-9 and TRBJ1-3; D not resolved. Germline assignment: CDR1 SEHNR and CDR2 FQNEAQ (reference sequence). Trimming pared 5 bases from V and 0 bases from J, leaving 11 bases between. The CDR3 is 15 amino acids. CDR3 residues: CASSIDRGSGNTIYF. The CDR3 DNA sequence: TGTGCCAGCAGCATCGACCGGGGCTCTGGAAACACCATATATTTT.

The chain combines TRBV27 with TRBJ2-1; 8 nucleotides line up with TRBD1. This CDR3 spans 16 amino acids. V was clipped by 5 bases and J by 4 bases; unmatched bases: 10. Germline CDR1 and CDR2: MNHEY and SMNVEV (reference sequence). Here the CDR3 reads CASSGLTTGGYNEQFF. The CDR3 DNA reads TGTGCCAGCAGTGGGCTCACTACAGGGGGATACAATGAGCAGTTCTTC.

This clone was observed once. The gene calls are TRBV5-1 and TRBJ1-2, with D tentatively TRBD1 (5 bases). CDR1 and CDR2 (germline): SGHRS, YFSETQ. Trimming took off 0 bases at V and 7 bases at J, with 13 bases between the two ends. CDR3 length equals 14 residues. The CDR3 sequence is CASSLEGYGSGYTF. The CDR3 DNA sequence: TGCGCCAGCAGCTTGGAGGGGTATGGAAGTGGCTACACCTTC.

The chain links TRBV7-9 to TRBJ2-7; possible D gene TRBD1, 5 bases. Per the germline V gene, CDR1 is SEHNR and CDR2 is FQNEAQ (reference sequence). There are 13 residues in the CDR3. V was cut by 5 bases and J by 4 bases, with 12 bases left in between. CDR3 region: CASSGSQGYEQYF. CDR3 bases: TGTGCCAGCAGCGGTTCTCAGGGATACGAGCAGTACTTC.

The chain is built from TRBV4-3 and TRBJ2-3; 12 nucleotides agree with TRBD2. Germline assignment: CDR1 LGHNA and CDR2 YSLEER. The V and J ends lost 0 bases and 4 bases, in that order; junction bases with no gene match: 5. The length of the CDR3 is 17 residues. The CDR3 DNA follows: TGCGCCAGCAGCCAAGACGCTAGCGGGGGGGCCGCAGATACGCAGTATTTT. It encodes CASSQDASGGAADTQYF.

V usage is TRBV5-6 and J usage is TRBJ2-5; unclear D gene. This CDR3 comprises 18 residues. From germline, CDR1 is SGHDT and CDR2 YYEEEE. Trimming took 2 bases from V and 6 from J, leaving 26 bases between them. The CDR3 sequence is CASSLKGVAAYPPQTQYF. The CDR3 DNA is TGTGCCAGCAGCTTAAAAGGCGTGGCGGCTTACCCACCTCAGACCCAGTACTTC.

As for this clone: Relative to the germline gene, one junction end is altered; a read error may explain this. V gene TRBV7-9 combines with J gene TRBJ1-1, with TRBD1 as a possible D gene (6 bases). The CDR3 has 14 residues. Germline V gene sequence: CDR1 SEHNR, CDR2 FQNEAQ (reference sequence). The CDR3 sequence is CASNLRGMNSEAFF. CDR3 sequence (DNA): TGTGCCAGCAACCTCAGGGGTATGAACTCTGAAGCTTTCTTT. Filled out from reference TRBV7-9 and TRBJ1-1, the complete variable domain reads DTGVSQNPRHKITKRGQNVTFRCDPISEHNRLYWYRQTLGQGPEFLTYFQNEAQLEKSRLLSDRFSAERPKGSFSTLEIQRTEQGDSAMYLCASNLRGMNSEAFFGQGTRLTVV.

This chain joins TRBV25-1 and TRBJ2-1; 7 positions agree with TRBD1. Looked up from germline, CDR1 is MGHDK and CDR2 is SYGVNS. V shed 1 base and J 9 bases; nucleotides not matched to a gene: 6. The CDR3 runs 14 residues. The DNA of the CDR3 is TGTGCCAGCAGTGAATTTCGGAACAGGGGTGAGCAGTTCTTC. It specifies CASSEFRNRGEQFF.

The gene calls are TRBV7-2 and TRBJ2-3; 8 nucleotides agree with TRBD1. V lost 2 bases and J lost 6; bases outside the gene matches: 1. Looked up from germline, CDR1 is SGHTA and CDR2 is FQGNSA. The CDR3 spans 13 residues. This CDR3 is CASSLRQGDTQYF. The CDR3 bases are TGTGCCAGCAGCTTACGACAGGGGGATACGCAGTATTTT.

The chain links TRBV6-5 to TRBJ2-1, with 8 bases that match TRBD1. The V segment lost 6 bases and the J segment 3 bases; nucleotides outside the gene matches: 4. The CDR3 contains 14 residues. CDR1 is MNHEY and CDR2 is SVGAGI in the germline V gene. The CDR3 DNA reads TGTGCCAGCAGGACCGGGACAGGCTACAATGAGCAGTTCTTC. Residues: CASRTGTGYNEQFF.

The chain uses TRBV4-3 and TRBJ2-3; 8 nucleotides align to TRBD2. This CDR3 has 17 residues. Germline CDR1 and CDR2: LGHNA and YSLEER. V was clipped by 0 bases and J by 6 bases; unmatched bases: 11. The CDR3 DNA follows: TGCGCCAGCAGCCAAGAAGGTCTAGCGGGCCCTGGGGATACGCAGTATTTT. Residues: CASSQEGLAGPGDTQYF.

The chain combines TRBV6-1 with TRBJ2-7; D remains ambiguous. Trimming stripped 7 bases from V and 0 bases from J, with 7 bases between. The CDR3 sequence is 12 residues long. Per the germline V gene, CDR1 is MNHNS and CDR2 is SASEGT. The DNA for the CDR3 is TGTGCCAGCAAGTCGGTCTCCTACGAGCAGTACTTC. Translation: CASKSVSYEQYF.